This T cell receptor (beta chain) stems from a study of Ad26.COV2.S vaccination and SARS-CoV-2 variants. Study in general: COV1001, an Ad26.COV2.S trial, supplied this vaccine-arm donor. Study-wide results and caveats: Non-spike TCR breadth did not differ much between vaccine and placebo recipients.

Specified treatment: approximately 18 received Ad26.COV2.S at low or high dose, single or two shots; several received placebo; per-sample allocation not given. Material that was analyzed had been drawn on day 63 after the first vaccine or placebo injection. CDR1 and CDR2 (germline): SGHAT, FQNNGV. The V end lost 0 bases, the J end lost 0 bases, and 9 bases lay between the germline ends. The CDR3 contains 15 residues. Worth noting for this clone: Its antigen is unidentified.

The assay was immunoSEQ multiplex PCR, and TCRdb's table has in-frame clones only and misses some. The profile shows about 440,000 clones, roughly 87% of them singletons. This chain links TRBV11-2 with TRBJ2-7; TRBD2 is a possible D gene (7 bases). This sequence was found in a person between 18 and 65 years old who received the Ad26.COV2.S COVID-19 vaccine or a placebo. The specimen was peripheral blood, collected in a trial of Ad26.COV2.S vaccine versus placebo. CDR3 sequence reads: CASSLEGGRSYEQYF. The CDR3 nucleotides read TGTGCCAGCAGCTTAGAGGGGGGGCGCTCCTACGAGCAGTACTTC. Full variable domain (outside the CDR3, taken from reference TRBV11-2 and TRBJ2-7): EAGVAQSPRYKIIEKRQSVAFWCNPISGHATLYWYQQILGQGPKLLIQFQNNGVVDDSQLPKDRFSAERLKGVDSTLKIQPAKLEDSAVYLCASSLEGGRSYEQYFGPGTRLTVT.